Detailed here is one T cell receptor (beta chain). Its antigen is unknown. CDR3 length: 14 residues. The J segment lost 5 bases and the V segment lost 1 base, leaving 8 bases of the junction unmatched. CDR1 and CDR2 from the germline V gene are GTSNPN and SVGIG (reference sequence). The data were taken from a study of cytomegalovirus exposure and HLA in healthy donors. Study results and limitations: Per a prior analysis, the majority of TCR beta V segments were productive roughly 90% or roughly 30% of the time. Later genetic work tied a missense DCLRE1C variant to beta-chain V and J trimming.

The PCR had 60 Vbeta and 13 Jbeta primers. Method: immunoSEQ multiplex PCR; TCRdb's copy keeps in-frame clones and lacks some. The sample carries around 150,000 clones, around two thirds recorded once. This sequence originates from a male donor in good health and CMV-seronegative. Sequencing was done on a sample of PBMCs. V and J are TRBV30 and TRBJ2-7, with 7 bases aligning to TRBD1. The CDR3 region has the DNA TGTGCCTGGAGTGACCGGACAGGATCAGACGAGCAGTACTTC. The encoded protein is CAWSDRTGSDEQYF.